Listed below are T cell receptor beta chains from one sample, sequenced in a study of blood T cell repertoires in COVID-19. The method was immunoSEQ multiplex PCR; TCRdb's version includes in-frame clones alone and lacks a portion of them. The table shows a few hundred thousand clones, with almost 90% occurring only once. Sequences were obtained from peripheral blood. The source of these receptors is a woman aged 25-40 years with COVID-19, enrolled during active disease. Each CDR3 is given with its conserved first and last residue. The D gene is left open where the match is weak. Clone size, where shown, is once, few, many, or a class for clones that have expanded.

V gene	clone size	J gene	D gene	CDR3 DNA	CDR3 protein
TRBV3-1/TRBV3-2	NA	TRBJ1-1	NA	TGTGCCAGCAGCCAAAGACGGGAGAGAGCTTTCTTT	CASSQRRERAFF
TRBV7-8	few	TRBJ1-1	NA	TGTGCCAGCAGCCCAGGTCGGGGTCCTGAAGCTTTCTTT	CASSPGRGPEAFF
TRBV10-1	NA	TRBJ2-5	TRBD2	TGCGCCAGCAGTGAAGGACTAGCGGGAGAGACCCAGTACTTC	CASSEGLAGETQYF
TRBV6-6	NA	TRBJ2-7	NA	TGTGCCAGCAATAATCAGGGGGGAAATTACGAGCAGTACTTC	CASNNQGGNYEQYF
TRBV5-6	NA	TRBJ1-2	TRBD1	TGTGCCAGCATATTGGGACAGGGGTCGCTTAGCTATGGCTACACCTTC	CASILGQGSLSYGYTF
TRBV5-1	NA	TRBJ2-6	TRBD2	TGCGCCAGCAGCTTGGGACTAGCGGGACCTGGATCTGGGGCCAACGTCCTGACTTTC	CASSLGLAGPGSGANVLTF
TRBV15	NA	TRBJ2-7	TRBD1	TGTGCCACCAGCCCCAAGGGACAGGGTTTTTACGAGCAGTACTTC	CATSPKGQGFYEQYF
TRBV10-3	NA	TRBJ2-2	NA	TGTGCCATCAGTGGATTTAGCGGGAACACCGGGGAGCTGTTTTTT	CAISGFSGNTGELFF
TRBV25-1	NA	TRBJ2-7	NA	TGTGCCAGCAGTGGTGTTGGGCTCTACGAGCAGTACTTC	CASSGVGLYEQYF
TRBV24-1	few	TRBJ1-5	NA	TGTGCCACCAGTTCTCAGGGCGCCAATCAGCCCCAGCATTTT	CATSSQGANQPQHF
TRBV7-7	NA	TRBJ2-5	NA	TGTGCTAGCAGCTTAGGGGGGACAGTAGAGACCCAGTACTTC	CASSLGGTVETQYF
TRBV11-3	once	TRBJ2-7	TRBD2	TGTGCCAGCAGCCCTGGTCTAGCGGGAGAAGGCGGCGAGCAGTACTTC	CASSPGLAGEGGEQYF
TRBV9	NA	TRBJ2-7	TRBD2	TGTGCCAGCAGCGTAGCCGCCGGGACTAGCGGGAAGAACGAGCAGTACTTC	CASSVAAGTSGKNEQYF
TRBV4-1	NA	TRBJ1-2	NA	TGCGCCAGCAGCCAGACGACAGGTCCCTCCTATGGCTACACCTTC	CASSQTTGPSYGYTF
TRBV6-5	NA	TRBJ1-2	TRBD1	TGTGCCAGCAGTTACTCAGGGACAGGGGTCTATGGCTACACCTTC	CASSYSGTGVYGYTF
TRBV2	NA	TRBJ1-5	NA	TGTGCCAGCAGCCGTAGCAATCAGCCCCAGCATTTT	CASSRSNQPQHF
TRBV28	NA	TRBJ1-4	NA	TGTGCCAGCAGCGCGGGAAGGGTAGCACTGTTTTTT	CASSAGRVALFF
TRBV2	NA	TRBJ2-1	NA	TGTGCCAGCACGGGTTACAATGAGCAGTTCTTC	CASTGYNEQFF
TRBV28	NA	TRBJ1-5	NA	TGTGCCAGCGGAAACGCGGGGTCCCAGCATTTT	CASGNAGSQHF
TRBV27	NA	TRBJ1-2	NA	TGTGCCAGCAGTTTGTCAGGGAACTATGGCTACACCTTC	CASSLSGNYGYTF
TRBV18	NA	TRBJ2-3	NA	TGTGCCAGCTCACCCCCTGTCACCTACGGGGATACGCAGTATTTT	CASSPPVTYGDTQYF
TRBV19	NA	TRBJ2-1	TRBD1	TGTGCCAGTAGTATGGGGTTACAGGGGGCTAGTGAGCAGTTCTTC	CASSMGLQGASEQFF
TRBV7-8	NA	TRBJ2-5	TRBD2	TGTGCCAGCAGCCCCCTTGCGCTAGCGGGAGTGAGGGGTGGCGAGACCCAGTACTTC	CASSPLALAGVRGGETQYF
TRBV7-9	NA	TRBJ2-7	TRBD1	TGTGCCAGCAGCGCCGGGACAGGGCTCTACGAGCAGTACTTC	CASSAGTGLYEQYF
TRBV5-1	NA	TRBJ2-3	TRBD2	TGCGCCAGCAGCTTCCTACGGCAAAGCGGGAGGCGAGCCTATTTT	CASSFLRQSGRRAYF
TRBV2	NA	TRBJ2-7	NA	TGTGCCAGCAGTGAAAACAGCTACGAGCAGTACTTC	CASSENSYEQYF
TRBV7-9	once	TRBJ2-3	TRBD2	TGTGCCAGCAGCTTTCCGACTAGCGGGACAGATACGCAGTATTTT	CASSFPTSGTDTQYF
TRBV10-2	NA	TRBJ2-7	TRBD2	TGCGCCAGCAGGAATAGCGGGAGGGCCGCTAACGAGCAGTACTTC	CASRNSGRAANEQYF
TRBV5-6	NA	TRBJ1-2	TRBD1	TGTGCCAGCAGCCCCACAGGGGTGGGCTACACCTTC	CASSPTGVGYTF
TRBV18	NA	TRBJ2-5	TRBD1	TGTGCCAGCTCACCCCGGACAGGGGAACAGACCCAGTACTTC	CASSPRTGEQTQYF
TRBV6-5	NA	TRBJ2-7	TRBD1	TGTGCCAGCAACCGGGACAGGGGCATCGAGCAGTACTTC	CASNRDRGIEQYF
TRBV7-9	NA	TRBJ2-3	TRBD2	TGTGCCAGCAGCCCGAGGACTAGCGGGGGCACAGATACGCAGTATTTT	CASSPRTSGGTDTQYF
TRBV13	NA	TRBJ1-1	NA	TGTGCCAGCAGCTTTCGGACTGACTGGAACACTGAAGCTTTCTTT	CASSFRTDWNTEAFF
TRBV7-2	NA	TRBJ1-5	TRBD1	TGTGCCAGCAGCTCACAGGGGATCAGCAATCAGCCCCAGCATTTT	CASSSQGISNQPQHF
TRBV30	NA	TRBJ1-3	NA	TGTGCCTGGAGTGTAGAGAGGGGGATCACCCCCTACTCTGGAAACACCATATATTTT	CAWSVERGITPYSGNTIYF
TRBV4-1	NA	TRBJ2-7	NA	TGCGCCAGCAGCCAAACCCCGACGGGGGTCTACGAGCAGTACTTC	CASSQTPTGVYEQYF
TRBV30	NA	TRBJ1-5	NA	TGTGCCTGGAGTGTGGGTGAGGGCCCTAATCAGCCCCAGCATTTT	CAWSVGEGPNQPQHF
TRBV7-2	NA	TRBJ1-3	NA	TGTGCCAGCAGCTTAGGAGGTTTTGGAAACACCATATATTTT	CASSLGGFGNTIYF
TRBV28	NA	TRBJ1-1	NA	TGTGCCAGCCGCCGGGGGTCGGCTGAAGCTTTCTTT	CASRRGSAEAFF
TRBV5-1	NA	TRBJ2-1	TRBD2	TGCGCCAGCAGCCGGGACCTAGCGGGGCCCGGTGAGCAGTTCTTC	CASSRDLAGPGEQFF
TRBV11-3	NA	TRBJ2-1	TRBD2	TGTGCCAGCAGTAGCGGGGGCCCCTCGGGGAATGAGCAGTTCTTC	CASSSGGPSGNEQFF
TRBV19	NA	TRBJ2-1	TRBD1	TGTGCCAGCGCCTGGACAGGGGACGGTGAGCAGTTCTTC	CASAWTGDGEQFF
TRBV10-1	NA	TRBJ1-1	NA	TGCGCCAGCAGGCCCGACTGGAACACTGAAGCTTTCTTT	CASRPDWNTEAFF
TRBV27	NA	TRBJ2-3	TRBD1	TGTGCCAGCAGTTTAAAGCTCCGGGACAGGGGAACAGATACGCAGTATTTT	CASSLKLRDRGTDTQYF
TRBV28	NA	TRBJ1-2	NA	TGTGCCAGCAGAACCCTCTCGGGACTCCTCTATGGCTACACCTTC	CASRTLSGLLYGYTF
TRBV12-3/TRBV12-4	NA	TRBJ2-1	TRBD2	TGTGCCAGCAGGCCACTCGCGGGAGAAGGGCAGTTCTTC	CASRPLAGEGQFF
TRBV27	NA	TRBJ2-7	NA	TGTGCCAGCAGGGGCTGGAGGGACGAGCAGTACTTC	CASRGWRDEQYF
TRBV9	NA	TRBJ2-1	TRBD2	TGTGCCAGCAGCCTAGTGCCAGGACTAGCGGGAGTGGGGGGCTACAATGAGCAGTTCTTC	CASSLVPGLAGVGGYNEQFF
TRBV2	NA	TRBJ2-7	NA	TGTGCCAGCAGTGAAAGCACGGGGATGTTGAACGAGCAGTACTTC	CASSESTGMLNEQYF
TRBV5-6	NA	TRBJ2-7	TRBD2	TGTGCCAGCAGCTTGGGGTTGACTAGCGGGATGTACGAGCAGTACTTC	CASSLGLTSGMYEQYF
TRBV9	NA	TRBJ2-3	TRBD1	TGTGCCAGCAGCCCAAAGGGGGCAGGGGGTACAGATACGCAGTATTTT	CASSPKGAGGTDTQYF
TRBV11-1	NA	TRBJ2-1	NA	TGTGCCAGCAGCTTGGGGGCAAGCTACAATGAGCAGTTCTTC	CASSLGASYNEQFF
TRBV2	NA	TRBJ1-4	NA	TGTGCCAGCAGTGGGACAAGCGAGGAAAGACTGTTTTTT	CASSGTSEERLFF
TRBV7-9	once	TRBJ2-5	TRBD2	TGTGCCAGCAGCCCCCAGACTAGCGGGAGGGCCCAGGAGACCCAGTACTTC	CASSPQTSGRAQETQYF
TRBV12-3/TRBV12-4	NA	TRBJ1-3	NA	TGTGCCAGCAGTTTCACAGTTGGAAACACCATATATTTT	CASSFTVGNTIYF
TRBV11-2	once	TRBJ2-7	NA	TGTGCCAGCAGCTTAGACCTAAACTCCTACGAGCAGTACTTC	CASSLDLNSYEQYF
TRBV4-1	NA	TRBJ1-4	NA	TGCGCCAGCAGCCAGGTTCCGGGACACGAGGATGAAAAACTGTTTTTT	CASSQVPGHEDEKLFF